A single TCR beta chain is shown here with its context. Its target is not known. PCR involved 60 Vbeta and 13 Jbeta primers. The data were produced by immunoSEQ multiplex PCR, yet TCRdb's version contains in-frame clones alone and is incomplete. Found here are 100,000 to 150,000 clones, 60% to 80% of them singletons; the top ten hold about 1%. The data were obtained in a study of cytomegalovirus exposure and HLA in healthy donors. Regarding the study as a whole: A later analysis linked a missense DCLRE1C variant to TCR beta V- and J-gene trimming. Data from an earlier analysis indicated that most TCR beta V segments were productive either about 87% or about 30% of the time. Most TCR sequences proved rare, with some public TCRs found in many donors.

Donors sampled were nominally healthy, though unrecorded immune exposures were likely. The clonotype comes from a woman aged 55-70 years in good health and CMV-seronegative. The specimen was PBMCs.

The CDR3 loop is CASSLAGGSNQPQHF. CDR3 DNA: TGTGCCAGCAGCTTAGCTGGGGGGAGCAATCAGCCCCAGCATTTT. The gene calls are TRBV7-8 and TRBJ1-5; D is perhaps TRBD1 (5 bases). V was trimmed by 0 bases and J by 1 base, leaving 7 bases between them. This CDR3 contains 15 residues. Germline CDR1 reads SGHVS; CDR2 reads FQNEAQ.